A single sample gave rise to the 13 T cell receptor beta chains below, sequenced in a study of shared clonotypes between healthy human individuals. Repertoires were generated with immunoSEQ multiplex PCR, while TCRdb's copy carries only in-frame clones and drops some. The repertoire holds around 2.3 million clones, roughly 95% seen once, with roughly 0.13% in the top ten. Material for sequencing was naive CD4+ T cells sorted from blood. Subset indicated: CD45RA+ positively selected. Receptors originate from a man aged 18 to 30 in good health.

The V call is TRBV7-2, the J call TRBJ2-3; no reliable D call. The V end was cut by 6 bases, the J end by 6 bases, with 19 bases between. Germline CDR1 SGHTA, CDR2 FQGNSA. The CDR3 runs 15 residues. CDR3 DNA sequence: TGTGCCAGCAGTTTCTCGGGCCTCGCGATGGATACGCAGTATTTT. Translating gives CASSFSGLAMDTQYF. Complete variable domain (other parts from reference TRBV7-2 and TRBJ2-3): GAGVSQSPSNKVTEKGKDVELRCDPISGHTALYWYRQSLGQGLEFLIYFQGNSAPDKSGLPSDRFSAERTGGSVSTLTIQRTQQEDSAVYLCASSFSGLAMDTQYFGPGTRLTVL.

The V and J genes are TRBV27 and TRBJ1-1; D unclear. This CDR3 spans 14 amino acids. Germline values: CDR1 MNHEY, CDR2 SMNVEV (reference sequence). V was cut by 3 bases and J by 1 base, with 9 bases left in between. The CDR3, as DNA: TGTGCCAGCAGTTTGAGCAGTCGGAACACTGAAGCTTTCTTT. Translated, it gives CASSLSSRNTEAFF.

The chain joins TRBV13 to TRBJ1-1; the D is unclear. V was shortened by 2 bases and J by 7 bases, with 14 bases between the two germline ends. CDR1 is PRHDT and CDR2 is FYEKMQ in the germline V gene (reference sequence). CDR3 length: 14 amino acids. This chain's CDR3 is CASSLRPGGDEAFF. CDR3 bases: TGTGCCAGCAGCTTACGTCCAGGAGGAGATGAAGCTTTCTTT.

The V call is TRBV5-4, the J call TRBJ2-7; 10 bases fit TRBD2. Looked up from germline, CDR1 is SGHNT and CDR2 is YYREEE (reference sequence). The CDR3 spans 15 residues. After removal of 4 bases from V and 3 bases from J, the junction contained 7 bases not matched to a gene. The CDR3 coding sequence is TGTGCCAGCAGCGAGGCGGGACTAGCGCTCTACGAGCAGTACTTC. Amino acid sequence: CASSEAGLALYEQYF.

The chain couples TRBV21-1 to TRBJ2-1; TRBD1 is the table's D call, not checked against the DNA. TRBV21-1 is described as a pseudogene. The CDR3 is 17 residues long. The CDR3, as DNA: TGTGCCAGCAGCAAAAGTTCGGCAGGGCCGGCTCCCAATGAGCAGTTCTTC. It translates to CASSKSSAGPAPNEQFF.

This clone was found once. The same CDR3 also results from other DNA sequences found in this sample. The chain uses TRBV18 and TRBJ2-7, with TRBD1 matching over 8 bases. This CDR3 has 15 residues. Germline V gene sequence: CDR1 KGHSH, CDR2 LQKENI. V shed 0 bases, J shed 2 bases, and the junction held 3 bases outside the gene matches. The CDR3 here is CASSPPGTGAYEQYF. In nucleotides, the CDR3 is TGTGCCAGCTCACCACCCGGGACAGGTGCCTACGAGCAGTACTTC. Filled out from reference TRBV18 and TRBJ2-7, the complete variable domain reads NAGVMQNPRHLVRRRGQEARLRCSPMKGHSHVYWYRQLPEEGLKFMVYLQKENIIDESGMPKERFSAEFPKEGPSILRIQQVVRGDSAAYFCASSPPGTGAYEQYFGPGTRLTVT.

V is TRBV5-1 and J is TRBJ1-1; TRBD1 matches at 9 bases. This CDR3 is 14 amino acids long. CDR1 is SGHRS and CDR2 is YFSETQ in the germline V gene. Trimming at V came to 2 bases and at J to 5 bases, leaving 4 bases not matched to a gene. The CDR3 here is CASSLYRGPTEAFF. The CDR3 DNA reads TGCGCCAGCAGCTTATACAGGGGGCCGACTGAAGCTTTCTTT.

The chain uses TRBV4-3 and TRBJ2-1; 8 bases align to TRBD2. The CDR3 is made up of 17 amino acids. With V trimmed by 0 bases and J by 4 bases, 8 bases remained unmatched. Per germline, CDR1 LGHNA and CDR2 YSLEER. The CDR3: CASSQEARREVYNEQFF. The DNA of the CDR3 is TGCGCCAGCAGCCAAGAAGCAAGGCGGGAGGTATACAATGAGCAGTTCTTC.

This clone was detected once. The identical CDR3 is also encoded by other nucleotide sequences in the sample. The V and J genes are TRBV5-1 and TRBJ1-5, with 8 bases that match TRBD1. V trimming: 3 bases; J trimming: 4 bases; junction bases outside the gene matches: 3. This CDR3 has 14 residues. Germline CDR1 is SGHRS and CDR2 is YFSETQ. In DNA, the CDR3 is TGCGCCAGCAGCTCCACAGGGGGAAATCAGCCCCAGCATTTT. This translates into CASSSTGGNQPQHF.

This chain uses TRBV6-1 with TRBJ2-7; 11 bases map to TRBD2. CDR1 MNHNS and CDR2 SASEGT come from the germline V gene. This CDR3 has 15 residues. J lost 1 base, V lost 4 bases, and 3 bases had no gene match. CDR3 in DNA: TGTGCCAGCAGTGCGGGACTAGCGGCTTCCTACGAGCAGTACTTC. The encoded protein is CASSAGLAASYEQYF.

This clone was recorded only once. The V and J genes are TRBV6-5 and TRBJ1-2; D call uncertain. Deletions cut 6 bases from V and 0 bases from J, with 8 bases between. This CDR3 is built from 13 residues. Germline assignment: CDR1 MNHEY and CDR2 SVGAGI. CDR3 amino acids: CASSRYANYGYTF. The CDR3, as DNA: TGTGCCAGCAGCCGGTATGCTAACTATGGCTACACCTTC.

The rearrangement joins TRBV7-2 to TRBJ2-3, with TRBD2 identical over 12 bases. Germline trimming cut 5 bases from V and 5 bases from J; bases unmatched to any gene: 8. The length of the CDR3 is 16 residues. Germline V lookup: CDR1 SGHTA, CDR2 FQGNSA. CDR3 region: CASSGASGRVVDTQYF. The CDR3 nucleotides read TGTGCCAGCAGCGGAGCTAGCGGGAGGGTCGTAGATACGCAGTATTTT. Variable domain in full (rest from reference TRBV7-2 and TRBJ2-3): GAGVSQSPSNKVTEKGKDVELRCDPISGHTALYWYRQSLGQGLEFLIYFQGNSAPDKSGLPSDRFSAERTGGSVSTLTIQRTQQEDSAVYLCASSGASGRVVDTQYFGPGTRLTVL.

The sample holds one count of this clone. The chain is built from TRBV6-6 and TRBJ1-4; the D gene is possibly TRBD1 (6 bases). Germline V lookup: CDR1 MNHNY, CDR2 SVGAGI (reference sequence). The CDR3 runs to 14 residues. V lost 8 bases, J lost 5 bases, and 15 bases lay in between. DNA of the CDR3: TGTGCCAGCCTGGGGTGGGGGCGCAATGAAAAACTGTTTTTT. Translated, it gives CASLGWGRNEKLFF.